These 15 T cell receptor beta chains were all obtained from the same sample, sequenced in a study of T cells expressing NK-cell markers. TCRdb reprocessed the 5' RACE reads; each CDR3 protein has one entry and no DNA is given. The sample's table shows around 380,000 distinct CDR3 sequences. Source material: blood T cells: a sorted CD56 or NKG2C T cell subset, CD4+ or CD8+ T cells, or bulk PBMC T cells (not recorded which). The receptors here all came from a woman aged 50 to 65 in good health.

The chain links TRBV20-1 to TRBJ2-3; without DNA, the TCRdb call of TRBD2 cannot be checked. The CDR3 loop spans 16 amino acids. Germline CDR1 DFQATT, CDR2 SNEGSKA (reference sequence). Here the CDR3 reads CSAPRGGRRATDTQYF.

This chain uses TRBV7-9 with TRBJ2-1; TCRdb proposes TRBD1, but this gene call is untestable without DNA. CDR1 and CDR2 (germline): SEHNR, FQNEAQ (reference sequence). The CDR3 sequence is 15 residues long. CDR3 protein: CASSFNRGSEDEQFF.

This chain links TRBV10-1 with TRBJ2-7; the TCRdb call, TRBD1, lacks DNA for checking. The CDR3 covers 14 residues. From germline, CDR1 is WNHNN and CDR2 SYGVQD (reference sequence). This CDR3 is CASSDLRGLDEQYF.

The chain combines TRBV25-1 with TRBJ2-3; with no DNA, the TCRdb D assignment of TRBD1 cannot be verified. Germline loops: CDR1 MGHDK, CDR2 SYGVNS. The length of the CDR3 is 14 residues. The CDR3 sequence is CASRDSRGPDTQYF. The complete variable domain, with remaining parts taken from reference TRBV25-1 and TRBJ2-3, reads EADIYQTPRYLVIGTGKKITLECSQTMGHDKMYWYQQDPGMELHLIHYSYGVNSTEKGDLSSESTVSRIRTEHFPLTLESARPSHTSQYLCASRDSRGPDTQYFGPGTRLTVL.

The CDR3 reads CATSDPGTGTSGELFF. V is TRBV24-1 and J is TRBJ2-2; TCRdb gives TRBD1 as the D gene, but with no DNA this cannot be confirmed. The CDR3 sequence is 16 residues long. The germline V gene encodes CDR1 KGHDR and CDR2 SFDVKD.

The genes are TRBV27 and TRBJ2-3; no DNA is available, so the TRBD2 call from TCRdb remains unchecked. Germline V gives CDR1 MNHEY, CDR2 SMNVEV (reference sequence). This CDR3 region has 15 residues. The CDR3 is CASSSTSGHTDTQYF.

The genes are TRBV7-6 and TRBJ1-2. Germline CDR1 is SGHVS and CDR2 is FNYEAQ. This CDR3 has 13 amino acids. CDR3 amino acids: CASSKTRFGGYTF.

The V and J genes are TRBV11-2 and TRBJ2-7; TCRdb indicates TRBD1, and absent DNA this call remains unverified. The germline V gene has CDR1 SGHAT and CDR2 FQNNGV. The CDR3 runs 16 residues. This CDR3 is CASSLGGAGSSYEQYF.

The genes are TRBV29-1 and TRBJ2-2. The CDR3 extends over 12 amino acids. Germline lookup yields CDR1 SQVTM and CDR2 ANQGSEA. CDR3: CSVVQRGGELFF.

CDR3 in amino acids: CASKRFSGRIGSYNEQFF. The chain combines TRBV5-1 with TRBJ2-1; TCRdb designates TRBD2, a call that cannot be tested without DNA. Germline CDR1 SGHRS, CDR2 YFSETQ. The CDR3 consists of 18 residues.

CDR3 in amino acids: CASTALLNTEAFF. J is TRBJ1-1 and V is TRBV5-1. Germline V lookup: CDR1 SGHRS, CDR2 YFSETQ. CDR3 length: 13 residues. The full variable domain, completed using reference TRBV5-1 and TRBJ1-1, is KAGVTQTPRYLIKTRGQQVTLSCSPISGHRSVSWYQQTPGQGLQFLFEYFSETQRNKGNFPGRFSGRQFSNSRSEMNVSTLELGDSALYLCASTALLNTEAFFGQGTRLTVV.

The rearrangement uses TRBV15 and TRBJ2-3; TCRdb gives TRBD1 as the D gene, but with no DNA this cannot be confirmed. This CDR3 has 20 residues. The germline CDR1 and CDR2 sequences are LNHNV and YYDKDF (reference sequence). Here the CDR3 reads CATSRDPRPGGASQGYTQYF.

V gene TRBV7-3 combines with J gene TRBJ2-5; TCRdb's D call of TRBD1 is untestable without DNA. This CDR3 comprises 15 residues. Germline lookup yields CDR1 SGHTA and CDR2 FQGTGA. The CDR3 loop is CASSPREAGEETQYF.

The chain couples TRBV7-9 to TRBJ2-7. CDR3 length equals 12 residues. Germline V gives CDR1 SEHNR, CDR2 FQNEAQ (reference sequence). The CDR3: CASSLGTTLQYF.

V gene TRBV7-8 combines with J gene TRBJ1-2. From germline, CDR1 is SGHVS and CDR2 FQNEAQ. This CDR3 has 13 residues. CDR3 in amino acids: CASSSRIGNGYTF.